This T cell receptor (beta chain) comes out of a study of T cell changes during pregnancy in multiple sclerosis. Regarding this clone: At one end the junction does not follow the germline gene, possibly because of a read error.

Germline CDR1 reads LNHDA; CDR2 reads SQIVND (reference sequence). The CDR3 has 14 residues. Libraries were prepared by immunoSEQ multiplex PCR; TCRdb keeps only in-frame clonotypes and omits some of them. Of about 79,000 clones listed, 85% to 95% are singletons. The receptor was isolated from a female donor with multiple sclerosis, enrolled in a pregnancy study. This rearrangement joins TRBV19 to TRBJ2-5; TRBD2 matches 8 bases. The material was CD4+ T cells from peripheral blood mononuclear cells, obtained in the second trimester of pregnancy. CDR3: CASSLDNIAGTLNF. CDR3 nucleotides: TGTGCCAGTAGTCTAGACAACATAGCGGGGACCCTCAACTTC.